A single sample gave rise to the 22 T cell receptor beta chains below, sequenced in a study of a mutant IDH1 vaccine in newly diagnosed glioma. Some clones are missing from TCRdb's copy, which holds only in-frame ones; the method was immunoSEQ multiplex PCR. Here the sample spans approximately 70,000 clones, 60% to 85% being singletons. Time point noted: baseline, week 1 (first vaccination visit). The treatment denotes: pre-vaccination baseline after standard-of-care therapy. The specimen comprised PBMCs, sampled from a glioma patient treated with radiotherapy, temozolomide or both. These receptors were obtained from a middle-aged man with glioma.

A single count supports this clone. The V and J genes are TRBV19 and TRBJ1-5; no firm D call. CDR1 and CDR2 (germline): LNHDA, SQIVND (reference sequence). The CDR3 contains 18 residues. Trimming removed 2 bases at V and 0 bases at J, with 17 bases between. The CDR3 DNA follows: TGTGCCAGTAGTATAATGGGTGGATTCCGGTATAGCAATCAGCCCCAGCATTTT. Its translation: CASSIMGGFRYSNQPQHF.

The DNA of the CDR3 is TGTGCCTGGTCCTACCGGGCAGTGGGGGCCGGAGGCTACACCTTC. The encoded protein is CAWSYRAVGAGGYTF. The chain joins TRBV30 to TRBJ1-2, with D possibly being TRBD1 (6 bases). The CDR3 has 15 amino acids. Germline V gene data show CDR1 as GTSNPN and CDR2 as SVGIG (reference sequence). The V gene lost 5 bases and the J gene lost 8 bases, with 24 bases spanning the gap. The whole variable domain, remainder taken from reference TRBV30 and TRBJ1-2, is SQTIHQWPATLVQPVGSPLSLECTVEGTSNPNLYWYRQAAGRGLQLLFYSVGIGQISSEVPQNLSASRPQDRQFILSSKKLLLSDSGFYLCAWSYRAVGAGGYTFGSGTRLTVV.

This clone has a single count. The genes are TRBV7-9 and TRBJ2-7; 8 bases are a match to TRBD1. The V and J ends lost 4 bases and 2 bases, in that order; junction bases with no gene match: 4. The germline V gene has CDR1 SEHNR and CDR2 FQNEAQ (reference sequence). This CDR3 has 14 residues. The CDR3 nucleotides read TGTGCCAGCAGCTACGACAGGGGCACCTACGAGCAGTACTTC. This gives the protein CASSYDRGTYEQYF.

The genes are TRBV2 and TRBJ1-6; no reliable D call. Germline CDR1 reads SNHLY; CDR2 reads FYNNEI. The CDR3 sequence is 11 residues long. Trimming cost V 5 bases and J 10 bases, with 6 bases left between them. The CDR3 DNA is TGTGCCAGCAGTTCAAGGTCACCCCTCCACTTT. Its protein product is CASSSRSPLHF.

The CDR3 bases are TGTGCCTGGAGAGGGTCAACTAATGAAAAACTGTTTTTT. Protein product: CAWRGSTNEKLFF. The chain joins TRBV30 to TRBJ1-4; unclear D gene. Germline V gene lookup returns CDR1 GTSNPN and CDR2 SVGIG (reference sequence). The CDR3 loop spans 13 amino acids. V lost 3 bases and J lost 0, with 5 bases in between.

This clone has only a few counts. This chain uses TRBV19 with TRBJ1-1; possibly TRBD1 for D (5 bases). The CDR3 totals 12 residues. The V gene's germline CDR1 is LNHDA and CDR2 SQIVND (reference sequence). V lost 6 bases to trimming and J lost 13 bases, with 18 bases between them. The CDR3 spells CASRKDQGNVFF. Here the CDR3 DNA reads TGTGCCAGTAGGAAAGACCAGGGCAACGTTTTCTTT.

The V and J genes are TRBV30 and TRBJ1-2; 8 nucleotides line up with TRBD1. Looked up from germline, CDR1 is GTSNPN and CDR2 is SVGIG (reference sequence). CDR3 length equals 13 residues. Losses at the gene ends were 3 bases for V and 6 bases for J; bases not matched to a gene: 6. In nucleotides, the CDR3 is TGTGCCTGGAGCCCCAGGGGGCGCAATGGCTACACCTTC. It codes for CAWSPRGRNGYTF. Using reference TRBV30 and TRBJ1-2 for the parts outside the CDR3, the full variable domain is SQTIHQWPATLVQPVGSPLSLECTVEGTSNPNLYWYRQAAGRGLQLLFYSVGIGQISSEVPQNLSASRPQDRQFILSSKKLLLSDSGFYLCAWSPRGRNGYTFGSGTRLTVV.

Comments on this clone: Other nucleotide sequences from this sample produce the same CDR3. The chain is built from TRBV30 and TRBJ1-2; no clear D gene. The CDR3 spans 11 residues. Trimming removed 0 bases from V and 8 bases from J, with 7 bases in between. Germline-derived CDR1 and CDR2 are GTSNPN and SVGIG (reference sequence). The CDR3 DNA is TGTGCCTGGAGTGTATCGGGCGGCTACACCTTC. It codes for CAWSVSGGYTF.

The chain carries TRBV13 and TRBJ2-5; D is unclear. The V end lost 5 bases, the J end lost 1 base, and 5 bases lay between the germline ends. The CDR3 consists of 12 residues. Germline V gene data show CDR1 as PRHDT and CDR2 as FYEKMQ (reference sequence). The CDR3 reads CASSNIQETQYF. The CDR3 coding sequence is TGTGCCAGCAGCAACATCCAAGAGACCCAGTACTTC.

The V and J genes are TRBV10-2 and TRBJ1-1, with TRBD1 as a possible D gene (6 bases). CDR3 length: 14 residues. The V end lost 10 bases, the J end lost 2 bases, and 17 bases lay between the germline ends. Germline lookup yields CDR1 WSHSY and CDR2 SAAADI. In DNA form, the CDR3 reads TGCGCCACGATGGGGACAATTCTTAACACTGAAGCTTTCTTT. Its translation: CATMGTILNTEAFF.

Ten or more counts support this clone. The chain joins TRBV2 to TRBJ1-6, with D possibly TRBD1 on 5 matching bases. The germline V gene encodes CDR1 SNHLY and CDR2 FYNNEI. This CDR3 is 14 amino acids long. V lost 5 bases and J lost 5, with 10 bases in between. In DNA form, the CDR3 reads TGTGCCAGCAGTCCGACAGCGAATAATTCACCCCTCCACTTT. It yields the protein CASSPTANNSPLHF.

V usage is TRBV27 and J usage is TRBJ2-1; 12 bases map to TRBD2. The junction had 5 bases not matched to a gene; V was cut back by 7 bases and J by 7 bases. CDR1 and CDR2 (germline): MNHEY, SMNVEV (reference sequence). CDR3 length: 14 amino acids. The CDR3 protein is CASKGLAGGNEQFF. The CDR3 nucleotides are TGTGCCAGCAAGGGCCTAGCGGGGGGGAATGAGCAGTTCTTC.

CDR3 amino acids: CASSQESRTVNTEAFF. The CDR3 region has the DNA TGCGCCAGCAGCCAAGAGTCGAGGACGGTGAACACTGAAGCTTTCTTT. The J gene is TRBJ1-1, the V gene TRBV4-1; no firm D call. The CDR3 is 16 amino acids. V dropped 0 bases and J dropped 0 bases, with 11 bases sitting between them. Looked up from germline, CDR1 is MGHRA and CDR2 is YSYEKL.

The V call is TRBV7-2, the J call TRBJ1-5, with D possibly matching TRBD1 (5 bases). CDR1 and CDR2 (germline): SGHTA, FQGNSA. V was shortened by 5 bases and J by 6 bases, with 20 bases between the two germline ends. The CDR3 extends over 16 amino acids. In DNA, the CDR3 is TGTGCCAGCAGCCATTCCGGGACCCGGGAGGGTCAGCCCCAGCATTTT. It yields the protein CASSHSGTREGQPQHF.

The CDR3 nucleotides read TGTGCCAGCAGTTACTCACAGACAGGGAAAGAGACCCAGTACTTC. Protein: CASSYSQTGKETQYF. The chain employs TRBV6-5 and TRBJ2-5; 7 bases map to TRBD1. This CDR3 is built from 15 residues. CDR1 is MNHEY, CDR2 SVGAGI, per germline. Losses at the gene ends were 0 bases for V and 3 bases for J; bases not matched to a gene: 4.

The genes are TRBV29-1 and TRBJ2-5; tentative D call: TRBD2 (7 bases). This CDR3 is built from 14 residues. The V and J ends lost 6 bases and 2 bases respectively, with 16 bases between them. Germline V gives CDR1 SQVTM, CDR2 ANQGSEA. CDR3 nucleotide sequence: TGCAGCGTCGGACTAGTTAGGGGGCAAGAGACCCAGTACTTC. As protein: CSVGLVRGQETQYF.

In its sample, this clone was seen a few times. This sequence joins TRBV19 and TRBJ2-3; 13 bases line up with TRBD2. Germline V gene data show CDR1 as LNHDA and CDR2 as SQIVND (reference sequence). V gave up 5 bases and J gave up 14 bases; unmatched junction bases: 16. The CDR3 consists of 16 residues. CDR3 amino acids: CASSPIMTSGGPLMYF. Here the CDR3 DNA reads TGTGCCAGTAGTCCTATAATGACTAGCGGGGGGCCGTTGATGTATTTT.

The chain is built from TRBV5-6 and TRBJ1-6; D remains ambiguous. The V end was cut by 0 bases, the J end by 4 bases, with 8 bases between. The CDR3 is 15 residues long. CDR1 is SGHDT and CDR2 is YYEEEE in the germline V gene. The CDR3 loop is CASSLARPYNSPLHF. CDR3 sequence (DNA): TGTGCCAGCAGCTTGGCACGGCCGTATAATTCACCCCTCCACTTT.

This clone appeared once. The CDR3: CASSPRQGASEQYF. The CDR3 bases are TGCGCCAGCAGCCCTAGACAGGGGGCTAGCGAGCAGTACTTC. The chain joins TRBV4-3 to TRBJ2-7, with TRBD1 identical over 10 bases. With V trimmed by 4 bases and J by 6 bases, 6 bases remained unmatched. The germline gives CDR1 LGHNA, CDR2 YSLEER. The CDR3 has 14 residues.

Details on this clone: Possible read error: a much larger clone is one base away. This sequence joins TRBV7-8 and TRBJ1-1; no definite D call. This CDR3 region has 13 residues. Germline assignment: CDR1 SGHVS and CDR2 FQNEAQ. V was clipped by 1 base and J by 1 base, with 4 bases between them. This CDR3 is CASSLGQNTEAFF. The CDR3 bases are TGTGCCAGCAGCTTAGGGCAGAACACTGAAGCTTTCTTT.

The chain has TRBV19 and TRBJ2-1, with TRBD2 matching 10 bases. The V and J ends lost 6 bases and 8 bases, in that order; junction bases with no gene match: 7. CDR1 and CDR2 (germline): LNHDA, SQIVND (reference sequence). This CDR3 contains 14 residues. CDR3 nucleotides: TGTGCCAGTAGATCTAGCGGGGGCACCGATGAGCAGTTCTTC. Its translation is CASRSSGGTDEQFF.

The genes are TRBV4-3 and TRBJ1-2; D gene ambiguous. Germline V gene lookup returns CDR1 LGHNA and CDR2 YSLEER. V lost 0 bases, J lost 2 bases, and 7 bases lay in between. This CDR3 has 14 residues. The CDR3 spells CASSQDLGNYGYTF. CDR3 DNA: TGCGCCAGCAGCCAAGATTTGGGGAACTATGGCTACACCTTC.